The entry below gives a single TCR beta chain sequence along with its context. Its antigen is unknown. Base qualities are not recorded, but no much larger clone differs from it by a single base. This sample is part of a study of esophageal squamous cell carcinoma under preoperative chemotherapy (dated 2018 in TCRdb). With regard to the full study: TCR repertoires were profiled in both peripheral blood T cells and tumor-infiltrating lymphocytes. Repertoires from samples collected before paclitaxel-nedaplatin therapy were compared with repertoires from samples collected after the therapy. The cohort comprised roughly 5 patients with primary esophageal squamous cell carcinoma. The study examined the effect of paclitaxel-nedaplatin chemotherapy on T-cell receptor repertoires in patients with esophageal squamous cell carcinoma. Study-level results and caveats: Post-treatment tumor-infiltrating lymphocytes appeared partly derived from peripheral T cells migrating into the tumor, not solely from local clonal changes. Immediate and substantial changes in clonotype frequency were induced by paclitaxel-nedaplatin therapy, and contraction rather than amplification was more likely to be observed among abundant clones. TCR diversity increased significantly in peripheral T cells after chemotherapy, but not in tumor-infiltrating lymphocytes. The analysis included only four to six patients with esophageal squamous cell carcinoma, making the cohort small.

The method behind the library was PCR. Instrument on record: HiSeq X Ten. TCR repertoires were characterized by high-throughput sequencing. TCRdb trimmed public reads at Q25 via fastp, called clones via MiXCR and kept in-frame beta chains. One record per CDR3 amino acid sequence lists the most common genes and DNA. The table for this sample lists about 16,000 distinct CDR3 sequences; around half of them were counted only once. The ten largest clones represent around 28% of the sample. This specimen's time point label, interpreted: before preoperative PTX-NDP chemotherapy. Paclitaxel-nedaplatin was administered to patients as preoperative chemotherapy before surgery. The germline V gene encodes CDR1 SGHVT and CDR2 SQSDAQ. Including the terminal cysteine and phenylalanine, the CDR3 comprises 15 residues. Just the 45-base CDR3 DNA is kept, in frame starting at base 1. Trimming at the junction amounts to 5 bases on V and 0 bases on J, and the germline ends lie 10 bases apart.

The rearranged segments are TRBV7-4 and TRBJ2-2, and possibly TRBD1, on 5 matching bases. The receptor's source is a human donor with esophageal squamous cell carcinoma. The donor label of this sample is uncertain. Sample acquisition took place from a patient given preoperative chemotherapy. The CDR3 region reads CASSRKTANTGELFF. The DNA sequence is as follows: TGTGCCAGCAGCCGGAAGACAGCGAACACCGGGGAGCTGTTTTTT.